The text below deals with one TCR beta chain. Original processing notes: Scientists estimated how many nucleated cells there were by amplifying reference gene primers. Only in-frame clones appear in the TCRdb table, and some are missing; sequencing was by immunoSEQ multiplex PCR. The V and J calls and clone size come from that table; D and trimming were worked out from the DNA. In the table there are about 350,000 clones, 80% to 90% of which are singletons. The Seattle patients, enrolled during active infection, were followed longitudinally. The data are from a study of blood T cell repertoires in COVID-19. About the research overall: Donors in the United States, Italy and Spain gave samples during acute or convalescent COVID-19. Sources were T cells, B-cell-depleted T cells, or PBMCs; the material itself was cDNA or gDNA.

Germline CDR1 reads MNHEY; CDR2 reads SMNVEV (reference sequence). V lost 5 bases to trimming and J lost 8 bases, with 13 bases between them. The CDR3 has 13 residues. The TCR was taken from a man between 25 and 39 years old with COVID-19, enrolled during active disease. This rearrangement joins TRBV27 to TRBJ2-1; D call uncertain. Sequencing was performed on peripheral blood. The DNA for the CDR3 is TGTGCCAGCAGTCCCCTTGAGTACCATGAGCAGTTCTTC. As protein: CASSPLEYHEQFF.